This TCR beta chain stems from a study of blood T cell repertoires in COVID-19. Looking at the study overall: The United States, Italy and Spain provided the acute and convalescent COVID-19 samples. The cDNA or gDNA used as material had been derived from T cells, B-cell-depleted T cells, or PBMCs.

Original analysis: From reference gene primer amplification, estimates of nucleated cell counts were derived. Assay used: immunoSEQ multiplex PCR; TCRdb lists only in-frame clones, some missing. Clone size and the V and J calls come from that table; the DNA yielded D and trimming. Of hundreds of thousands of clones listed, 65% to 90% were seen once; the top ten hold more than 4.5%. Germline CDR1 and CDR2: SNHLY and FYNNEI. The ends lost 5 bases at V and 6 bases at J; junction bases unmatched: 10. The CDR3 spans 15 residues. Source material: peripheral blood. V gene TRBV2 combines with J gene TRBJ1-2; 9 nucleotides agree with TRBD1. The TCR comes from a middle-aged man with active or convalescent COVID-19. The chain's CDR3 is CASSSGQGSWDGYTF. Here the CDR3 DNA reads TGTGCCAGCAGTTCGGGACAGGGATCCTGGGATGGCTACACCTTC.